The 2 T cell receptor beta chains below all came from one sample that was sequenced in a study of blood T cell repertoires in COVID-19. TCRdb's copy holds only in-frame clones and misses some; the assay was immunoSEQ multiplex PCR. The sample lists around 150,000 clones, around 84% occurring once. The sample taken for sequencing was peripheral blood. Every receptor here comes from a woman older than 75 with acute or convalescent COVID-19.

The rearrangement uses TRBV5-6 and TRBJ2-1; the match to TRBD1 covers 7 bases. Trimming at V came to 4 bases and at J to 8 bases, leaving 15 bases not matched to a gene. The germline V gene encodes CDR1 SGHDT and CDR2 YYEEEE. The CDR3 extends over 16 amino acids. The CDR3 sequence: CASSRGQTLSGDEQFF. CDR3 DNA sequence: TGTGCCAGCAGCCGGGGACAGACACTCTCAGGGGATGAGCAGTTCTTC. Supplemented by reference TRBV5-6 and TRBJ2-1, the full variable domain reads DAGVTQSPTHLIKTRGQQVTLRCSPKSGHDTVSWYQQALGQGPQFIFQYYEEEERQRGNFPDRFSGHQFPNYSSELNVNALLLGDSALYLCASSRGQTLSGDEQFFGPGTRLTVL.

The genes are TRBV6-5 and TRBJ1-3; D uncertain. The CDR3 covers 16 residues. Trimming stripped 1 base from V and 0 bases from J, with 10 bases between. Germline V lookup: CDR1 MNHEY, CDR2 SVGAGI. The DNA of the CDR3 is TGTGCCAGCAGTTACTTTGCGGCGTCCTCTGGAAACACCATATATTTT. Amino acid sequence: CASSYFAASSGNTIYF.